This record looks at one T cell receptor (beta chain) sequence and its context. What it binds is not known. This sample is part of a study of cytomegalovirus exposure and HLA in healthy donors. With V trimmed by 4 bases and J by 4 bases, 9 bases remained unmatched. The CDR3 covers 15 residues. Germline-derived CDR1 and CDR2 are SGHTS and YDEGEE. Primers included in the PCR were 60 Vbeta and 13 Jbeta primers. The protocol was immunoSEQ multiplex PCR, while the TCRdb copy is restricted to in-frame clones and leaves out a portion. The table has some 130,000 clones, about 10% seen once. Study-level points and caveats: CMV serostatus was the only immune exposure information that was available. Excluded were some V segments that proved indistinguishable, including TRBV6-2 and TRBV6-3.

This TCR derives from a man aged 45-60 years in good health and CMV-seronegative. The sequenced sample was PBMCs. The chain combines TRBV5-8 with TRBJ1-1, with TRBD1 identical over 8 bases. The CDR3 sequence is CASSALDRGFTEAFF. The CDR3 DNA follows: TGTGCCAGCAGCGCCCTAGACAGGGGATTCACTGAAGCTTTCTTT.